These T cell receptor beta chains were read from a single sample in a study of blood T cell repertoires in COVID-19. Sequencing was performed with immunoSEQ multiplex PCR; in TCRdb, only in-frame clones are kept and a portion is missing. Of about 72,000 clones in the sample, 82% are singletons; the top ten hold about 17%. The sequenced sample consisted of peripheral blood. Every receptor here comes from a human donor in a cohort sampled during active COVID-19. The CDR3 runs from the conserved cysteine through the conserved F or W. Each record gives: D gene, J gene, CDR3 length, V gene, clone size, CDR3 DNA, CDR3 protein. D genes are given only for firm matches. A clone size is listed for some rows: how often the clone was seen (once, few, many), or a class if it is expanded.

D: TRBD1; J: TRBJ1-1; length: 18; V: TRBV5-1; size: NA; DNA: TGCGCCAGCAGCTATGCCCCTCCGGGACAGGGAAGTAAGACTGAAGCTTTCTTT; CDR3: CASSYAPPGQGSKTEAFF
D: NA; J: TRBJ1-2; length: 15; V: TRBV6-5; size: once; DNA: TGTGCCAGTTCGCCCGGGACAACGCCCTTCTATGGCTACACCTTC; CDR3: CASSPGTTPFYGYTF
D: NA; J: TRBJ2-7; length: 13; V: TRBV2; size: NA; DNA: TGTGCCAGCAGTGAATTGGTGAGCTACGAGCAGTACTTC; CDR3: CASSELVSYEQYF
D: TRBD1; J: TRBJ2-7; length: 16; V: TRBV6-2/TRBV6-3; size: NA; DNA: TGTGCCAGCAGTTACAGAGGACAGGGGGCGATAAACGAGCAGTACTTC; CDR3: CASSYRGQGAINEQYF
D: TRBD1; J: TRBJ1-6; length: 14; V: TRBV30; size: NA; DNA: TGTGCCTGGAGTGGACAGGGTAGGAATTCACCCCTCCACTTT; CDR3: CAWSGQGRNSPLHF
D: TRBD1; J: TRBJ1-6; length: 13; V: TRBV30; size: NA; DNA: TGTGCATCCCCCGGGACAGGGAATTCACCCCTCCACTTT; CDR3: CASPGTGNSPLHF
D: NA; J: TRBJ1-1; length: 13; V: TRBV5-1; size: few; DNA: TGCGCCAGCAGCTTCACGGGGGAGGGTGAAGCTTTCTTT; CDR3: CASSFTGEGEAFF
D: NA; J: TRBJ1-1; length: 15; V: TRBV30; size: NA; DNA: TGTGCCTGGAGCGTGAACGGGGGGATCGGCACTGAAGCTTTCTTT; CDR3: CAWSVNGGIGTEAFF
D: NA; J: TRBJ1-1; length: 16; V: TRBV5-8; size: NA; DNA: TGTGCCAGCAGCTTGGGGTCACAGGCATGGAACACTGAAGCTTTCTTT; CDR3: CASSLGSQAWNTEAFF
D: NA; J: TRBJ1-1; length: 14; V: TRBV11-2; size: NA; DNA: TGTGCCAGCAGCTTAATTCCCCAGAACACTGAAGCTTTCTTT; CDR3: CASSLIPQNTEAFF
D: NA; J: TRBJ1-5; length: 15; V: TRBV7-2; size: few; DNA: TGTGCCAGCAGCTTAAACAGGGATAGCAATCAGCCCCAGCATTTT; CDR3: CASSLNRDSNQPQHF
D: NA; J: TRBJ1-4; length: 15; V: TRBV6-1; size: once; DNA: TGTGCCAGCAGTGATTTAGGGGGGGCGCAGGAAAAACTGTTTTTT; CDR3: CASSDLGGAQEKLFF
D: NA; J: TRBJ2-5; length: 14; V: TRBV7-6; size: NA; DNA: TGTGCCAGCAGTGCTCCAGGTAGACAAGAGACCCAGTACTTC; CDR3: CASSAPGRQETQYF
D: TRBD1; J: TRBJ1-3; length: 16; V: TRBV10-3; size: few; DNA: TGTGCCATCAGCGGACAGGAAAGTTGGGCTGGAAACACCATATATTTT; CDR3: CAISGQESWAGNTIYF
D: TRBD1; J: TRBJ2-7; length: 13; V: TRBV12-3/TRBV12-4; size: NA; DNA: TGTGCCAGCACCGGGACAGGGTCCTACGAGCAGTACTTC; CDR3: CASTGTGSYEQYF
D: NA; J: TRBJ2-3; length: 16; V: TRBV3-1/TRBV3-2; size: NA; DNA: TGTGCCAGCAGCCCCAGAGCTGGGCAGGCCACAGATACGCAGTATTTT; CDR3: CASSPRAGQATDTQYF
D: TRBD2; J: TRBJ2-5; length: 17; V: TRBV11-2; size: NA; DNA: TGTGCCAGCAGCCTCTCTGGTCCCGGGGGGGCTGGGGAGACCCAGTACTTC; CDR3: CASSLSGPGGAGETQYF
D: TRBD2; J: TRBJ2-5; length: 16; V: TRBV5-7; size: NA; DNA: TGTGCCAGCAGTTTCGCTAGCGGGGGGGCCGGGGAGACCCAGTACTTC; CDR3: CASSFASGGAGETQYF
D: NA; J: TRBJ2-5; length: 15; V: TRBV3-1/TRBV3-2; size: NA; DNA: TGTGCCAGCAGCCAAACGGGAAAAGGCACGGAGACCCAGTACTTC; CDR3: CASSQTGKGTETQYF
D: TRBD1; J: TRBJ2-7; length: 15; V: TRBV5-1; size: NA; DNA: TGCGCCAGCAGCTCCCCGGGACAGGGTATGGACGAGCAGTACTTC; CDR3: CASSSPGQGMDEQYF
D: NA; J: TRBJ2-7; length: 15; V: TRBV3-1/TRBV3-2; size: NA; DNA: TGTGCCAGCAGCCAACTTGGACAGATGGGGGACGAGCAGTACTTC; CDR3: CASSQLGQMGDEQYF
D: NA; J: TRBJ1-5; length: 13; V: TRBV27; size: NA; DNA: TGTGCCAGCAGTTGGGGGGGTGGCAAGCCCCAGCATTTT; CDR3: CASSWGGGKPQHF
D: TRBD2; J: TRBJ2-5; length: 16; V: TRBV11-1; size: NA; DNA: TGTGCCAGCAGCCGCACTAGCGGGGGGAGTACTGTGACCCAGTACTTC; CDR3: CASSRTSGGSTVTQYF
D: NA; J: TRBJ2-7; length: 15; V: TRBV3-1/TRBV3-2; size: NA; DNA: TGTGCCAGCAGCCCATACACGATAAGTTCCTACGAGCAGTACTTC; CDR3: CASSPYTISSYEQYF
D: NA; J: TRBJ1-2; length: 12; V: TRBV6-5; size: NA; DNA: TGTGCCAGCAGGCGTACGAACTATGGCTACACCTTC; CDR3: CASRRTNYGYTF
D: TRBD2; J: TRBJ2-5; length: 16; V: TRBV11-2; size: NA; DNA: TGTGCCAGCAGCTACCGGGGGAGACTAGCTGGGGAGACCCAGTACTTC; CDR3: CASSYRGRLAGETQYF
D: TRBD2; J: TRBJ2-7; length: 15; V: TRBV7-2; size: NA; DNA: TGTGCCAGCAGTCCTAGCGGGGCACAAACCTACGAGCAGTACTTC; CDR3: CASSPSGAQTYEQYF
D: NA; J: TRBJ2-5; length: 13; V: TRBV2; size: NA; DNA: TGTGCCAGCACGGGACTCAGGCCGGCGACCCAGTACTTC; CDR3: CASTGLRPATQYF
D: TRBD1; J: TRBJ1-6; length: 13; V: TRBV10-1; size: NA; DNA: TGCGCCAGCGCGGGACAGGGTGGATCACCCCTCCACTTT; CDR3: CASAGQGGSPLHF
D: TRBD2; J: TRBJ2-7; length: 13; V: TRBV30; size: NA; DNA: TGTGCCTGGGCAGCGGGGCTAACCTACGAGCAGTACTTC; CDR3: CAWAAGLTYEQYF
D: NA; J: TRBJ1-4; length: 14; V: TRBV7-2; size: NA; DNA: TGTGCCAGCAGCTTGTCGGGGAGGTCTGGAAAACTGTTTTTT; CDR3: CASSLSGRSGKLFF
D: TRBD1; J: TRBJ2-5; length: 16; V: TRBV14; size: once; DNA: TGTGCCAGCAGCCAACCCGGGACAGGGGGCGCGGAGACCCAGTACTTC; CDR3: CASSQPGTGGAETQYF
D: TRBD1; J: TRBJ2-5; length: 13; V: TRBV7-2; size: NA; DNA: TGTGCCAGCAGTTTGGGACAGGATGGGACCCAGTACTTC; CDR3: CASSLGQDGTQYF
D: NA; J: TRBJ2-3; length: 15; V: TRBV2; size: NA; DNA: TGTGCCAGCAGTGGGTCCAGGGGACGTGGAGATACGCAGTATTTT; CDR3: CASSGSRGRGDTQYF
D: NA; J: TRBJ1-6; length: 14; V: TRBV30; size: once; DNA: TGTGCCTGGAGTGCCAACAGGGCCATGACACCCCTCCACTTT; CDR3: CAWSANRAMTPLHF
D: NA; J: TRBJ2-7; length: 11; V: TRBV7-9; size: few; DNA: TGTGCCAGCTCAAACAGCTACGAGCAGTACTTC; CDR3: CASSNSYEQYF
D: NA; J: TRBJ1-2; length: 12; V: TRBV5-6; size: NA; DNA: TGTGCCAGCAGCTTGTACAGAAATGGCTACACCTTC; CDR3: CASSLYRNGYTF
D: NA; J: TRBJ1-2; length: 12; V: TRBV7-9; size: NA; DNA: TGTGCCAGCGGGAGGGACCAATATGGCTACACCTTC; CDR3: CASGRDQYGYTF
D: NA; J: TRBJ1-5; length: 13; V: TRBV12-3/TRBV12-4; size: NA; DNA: TGTGCCAGCAGTCATACGAACGGTCAGCCCCAGCATTTT; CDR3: CASSHTNGQPQHF
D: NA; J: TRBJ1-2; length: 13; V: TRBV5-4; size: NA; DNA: TGTGCCAGCAGCTTTACGGGGGACTATGGCTACACCTTC; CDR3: CASSFTGDYGYTF
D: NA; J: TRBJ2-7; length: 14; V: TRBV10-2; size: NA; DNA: TGCGCCAGCGGGGACATGCCGAGCTCCTACGAGCAGTACTTC; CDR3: CASGDMPSSYEQYF
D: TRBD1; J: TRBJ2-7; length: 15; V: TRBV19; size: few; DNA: TGTGCCAGTAGTAGTCCGGGACAGGGACACTACGAGCAGTACTTC; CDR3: CASSSPGQGHYEQYF
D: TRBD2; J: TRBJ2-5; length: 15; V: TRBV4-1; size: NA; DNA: TGCGCCAGCAGAGATACTAGCGGGGGCCAAGAGACCCAGTACTTC; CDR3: CASRDTSGGQETQYF
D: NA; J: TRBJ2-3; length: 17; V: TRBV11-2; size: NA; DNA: TGTGCCAGCAGCTTAAGCCCCAGGGGCCCAAGCACAGATACGCAGTATTTT; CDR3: CASSLSPRGPSTDTQYF
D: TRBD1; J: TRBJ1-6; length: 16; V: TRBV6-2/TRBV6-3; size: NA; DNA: TGTGCCAGCAGTTACCCGACCGGGACAGGGCAATCACCCCTCCACTTT; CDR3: CASSYPTGTGQSPLHF
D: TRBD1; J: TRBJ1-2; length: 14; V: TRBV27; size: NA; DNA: TGTGCCAGCAGAACCCGACAGGGTCCCTATGGCTACACCTTC; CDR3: CASRTRQGPYGYTF
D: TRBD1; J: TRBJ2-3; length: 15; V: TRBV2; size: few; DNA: TGTGCCAGCAGGGCTGACAGGGGGCTAACAGATACGCAGTATTTT; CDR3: CASRADRGLTDTQYF